The 16 T cell receptor beta chains given below trace back to one sample, sequenced in a study of blood T cell repertoires in COVID-19. The repertoire was sequenced with immunoSEQ multiplex PCR; TCRdb's copy has only in-frame clones and lacks some. Here the sample spans about 110,000 clones, 81% being singletons. Sample: peripheral blood. These receptor sequences come from a woman between 65 and 79 years old with acute or convalescent COVID-19.

The rearrangement uses TRBV30 and TRBJ2-1; TRBD1 aligns across 7 bases. CDR1 is GTSNPN and CDR2 is SVGIG in the germline V gene (reference sequence). V was pared by 1 base and J by 10 bases, with 4 bases of the junction left unmatched. The CDR3 consists of 12 residues. The CDR3 nucleotides read TGTGCCTGGAGTGCCGGACAGGCGGAGCAGTTCTTC. Amino acids: CAWSAGQAEQFF.

J is TRBJ1-4 and V is TRBV6-5; TRBD1 is a possible D gene (6 bases). Trimming cost V 1 base and J 0 bases, with 9 bases left between them. CDR1 and CDR2 (germline): MNHEY, SVGAGI. This CDR3 has 16 residues. The CDR3 protein is CASSYWGGATNEKLFF. The CDR3 DNA follows: TGTGCCAGCAGTTACTGGGGGGGCGCAACTAATGAAAAACTGTTTTTT.

J is TRBJ2-5 and V is TRBV19; 8 nucleotides align to TRBD2. The V gene end was trimmed by 6 bases and the J gene end by 5 bases; junction bases not matched to a gene: 5. Germline CDR1 is LNHDA and CDR2 is SQIVND (reference sequence). CDR3 length: 13 amino acids. CDR3 sequence reads: CASSGGAVETQYF. The CDR3 DNA reads as TGTGCCAGTAGCGGGGGGGCCGTCGAGACCCAGTACTTC.

The chain employs TRBV6-4 and TRBJ2-3; 13 bases match TRBD2. Trimming cost V 6 bases and J 4 bases; bases outside gene matches: 4. The CDR3 loop spans 15 amino acids. Germline CDR1 is MRHNA and CDR2 is SNTAGT. The CDR3 is CASSRLAGGSDTQYF. The CDR3 coding sequence is TGTGCCAGCAGCAGACTAGCGGGGGGTTCAGATACGCAGTATTTT.

The rearrangement joins TRBV25-1 to TRBJ2-1; TRBD1 matches 7 bases. Germline V lookup: CDR1 MGHDK, CDR2 SYGVNS. This CDR3 is 16 amino acids long. With V trimmed by 2 bases and J by 4 bases, 8 bases remained unmatched. The CDR3 DNA is TGTGCCAGCAGTGAAACCCCAGGGGGTAAATACAATGAGCAGTTCTTC. Translating gives CASSETPGGKYNEQFF.

The rearrangement joins TRBV2 to TRBJ1-1; TRBD1 matches 9 bases. The CDR3 is made up of 16 amino acids. Germline CDR1 SNHLY, CDR2 FYNNEI. The trim removed 5 bases at V and 0 bases at J, leaving 7 bases unmatched. The CDR3 sequence is CASSPGTGTMNTEAFF. DNA of the CDR3: TGTGCCAGCAGTCCGGGGACAGGGACTATGAACACTGAAGCTTTCTTT.

V usage is TRBV25-1 and J usage is TRBJ1-2; D is unclear. V was cut by 6 bases and J by 4 bases, with 15 bases left in between. The CDR3 runs 14 residues. The germline V gene encodes CDR1 MGHDK and CDR2 SYGVNS. CDR3 in amino acids: CASRSPSGAYGYTF. The DNA for the CDR3 is TGTGCCAGCAGGTCTCCGTCGGGAGCCTATGGCTACACCTTC.

V usage is TRBV10-3 and J usage is TRBJ2-1, with TRBD2 identical over 8 bases. Germline V gene data show CDR1 as ENHRY and CDR2 as SYGVKD. This CDR3 has 15 residues. The J segment lost 3 bases and the V segment lost 2 bases, leaving 3 bases of the junction unmatched. The CDR3, as DNA: TGTGCCATCAGTGAGCAGAGCGGGAGCTACAATGAGCAGTTCTTC. Its translation: CAISEQSGSYNEQFF.

The rearrangement uses TRBV20-1 and TRBJ2-3, with D possibly TRBD2 on 6 matching bases. The V and J ends lost 3 bases and 0 bases respectively, with 16 bases between them. CDR1 is DFQATT, CDR2 SNEGSKA, per germline (reference sequence). The CDR3 runs to 16 residues. The CDR3 reads CSASGAGLLSTDTQYF. Written as DNA, the CDR3 is TGCAGTGCTAGTGGGGCGGGACTTCTTAGCACAGATACGCAGTATTTT.

The rearrangement uses TRBV7-9 and TRBJ1-4; 11 bases fit TRBD1. J gave up 6 bases and V 0 bases, and 3 bases lay outside the gene matches. Germline V gives CDR1 SEHNR, CDR2 FQNEAQ (reference sequence). The CDR3 runs 16 residues. CDR3 coding DNA: TGTGCCAGCAGCTTAGCGGGACAGGGGGGACATGAAAAACTGTTTTTT. This sequence encodes CASSLAGQGGHEKLFF.

The gene calls are TRBV6-5 and TRBJ1-1; D is perhaps TRBD1 (5 bases). The CDR3 spans 15 residues. Germline loops: CDR1 MNHEY, CDR2 SVGAGI. V shed 6 bases and J shed 3 bases, with 17 bases lying between them. The CDR3 sequence: CASSPSWGGDTEAFF. CDR3 bases: TGTGCCAGCAGCCCCTCTTGGGGAGGGGACACTGAAGCTTTCTTT.

V and J are TRBV5-6 and TRBJ1-5, with D possibly matching TRBD1 (5 bases). V was shortened by 4 bases and J by 8 bases, with 16 bases between the two germline ends. Germline-derived CDR1 and CDR2 are SGHDT and YYEEEE. There are 14 residues in the CDR3. CDR3 nucleotides: TGTGCCAGCAGCGGCGGGGGATTCGAGGAGCCCCAGCATTTT. The encoded protein is CASSGGGFEEPQHF.

CDR3 sequence (DNA): TGTGCCAGTAGAGCCGCGCAGGGGCGGAATCAGCCCCAGCATTTT. It yields the protein CASRAAQGRNQPQHF. V usage is TRBV19 and J usage is TRBJ1-5; D is possibly TRBD1 (6 bases). Germline V gene lookup returns CDR1 LNHDA and CDR2 SQIVND (reference sequence). Trimming took off 6 bases at V and 4 bases at J, with 16 bases between the two ends. CDR3 length: 15 amino acids.

The chain uses TRBV7-6 and TRBJ2-7, with 8 positions matching TRBD1. CDR1 and CDR2 from the germline V gene are SGHVS and FNYEAQ. The CDR3 has 16 residues. Unmatched junction bases numbered 12, after V lost 5 bases and J lost 3 bases. CDR3 DNA sequence: TGTGCCAGCAGCCCAGGGAGCGGACAGGGAGGCTACGAGCAGTACTTC. It specifies CASSPGSGQGGYEQYF.

The chain couples TRBV5-1 to TRBJ1-1, with D possibly matching TRBD1 (6 bases). Germline V lookup: CDR1 SGHRS, CDR2 YFSETQ. The CDR3 runs to 15 residues. Deletions cut 7 bases from V and 1 base from J, with 17 bases between. The CDR3 region is CASHRGGAGNTEAFF. The DNA of the CDR3 is TGCGCCAGCCACCGGGGGGGCGCGGGGAACACTGAAGCTTTCTTT. The variable domain in full, completed from reference TRBV5-1 and TRBJ1-1, reads KAGVTQTPRYLIKTRGQQVTLSCSPISGHRSVSWYQQTPGQGLQFLFEYFSETQRNKGNFPGRFSGRQFSNSRSEMNVSTLELGDSALYLCASHRGGAGNTEAFFGQGTRLTVV.

The chain employs TRBV7-2 and TRBJ2-3, with TRBD2 matching over 12 bases. The germline V gene has CDR1 SGHTA and CDR2 FQGNSA. This CDR3 contains 17 residues. V lost 3 bases to trimming and J lost 2 bases; unmatched junction nucleotides: 6. The CDR3 DNA reads TGTGCCAGCAGCTTGATGACTAGCGGGGGCCACACAGATACGCAGTATTTT. Its translation: CASSLMTSGGHTDTQYF.